This entry lists 19 T cell receptor beta chains sequenced from one sample in a study of cytomegalovirus exposure and HLA in healthy donors (TCRdb year 2017). The library was built by means of the immunoSEQ multiplex PCR assay. This is the immuneACCESS table as TCRdb keeps it, with only in-frame sequences that have V and J called. A part of the clones is gone; compared with another copy, unresolved V genes explain less than half, and the rest is unexplained. The sample has roughly 65,000 clones on record, 91% of them singletons. 2.5% to 3.5% of the sample rests with the top ten. The sample comprised PBMCs. Receptor source: a man between 18 and 35 years old in good health and CMV-seronegative.

The chain has TRBV11-3 and TRBJ2-3, with 7 bases lining up with TRBD2. The CDR3 loop spans 15 amino acids. The germline gives CDR1 SGHNT, CDR2 YENEEA. The trim removed 5 bases at V and 2 bases at J, leaving 7 bases unmatched. The CDR3 loop is CASSPGGSFTDTQYF. DNA for the CDR3: TGTGCCAGCAGCCCGGGGGGTTCGTTCACAGATACGCAGTATTTT.

J is TRBJ1-5 and V is TRBV6-5; D unclear. Per germline, CDR1 MNHEY and CDR2 SVGAGI. The CDR3 length is 15 residues. The V end lost 0 bases, the J end lost 5 bases, and 11 bases lay between the germline ends. In DNA, the CDR3 is TGTGCCAGCAGTTACTCGAACCGGGTGGATCAGCCCCAGCATTTT. This codes for CASSYSNRVDQPQHF.

This chain links TRBV29-1 with TRBJ2-5, with 8 bases aligning to TRBD2. This CDR3 has 12 amino acids. Germline CDR1 and CDR2: SQVTM and ANQGSEA. The junction had 4 bases not matched to a gene; V was cut back by 8 bases and J by 2 bases. CDR3 loop: CSLRGGQETQYF. The CDR3 region has the DNA TGCAGCTTACGGGGGGGGCAAGAGACCCAGTACTTC.

This chain uses TRBV28 with TRBJ2-2; the match to TRBD1 covers 7 bases. This CDR3 has 17 residues. Trimming removed 4 bases from V and 0 bases from J; junction bases left unmatched: 8. Germline CDR1 MDHEN, CDR2 SYDVKM. CDR3 in DNA: TGTGCCAGCAGTTCACATCCCGGGACAGCGAACACCGGGGAGCTGTTTTTT. This codes for CASSSHPGTANTGELFF.

The CDR3 loop is CASSWGTGGYEQYF. CDR3 nucleotides: TGTGCCAGCAGCTGGGGGACGGGGGGCTACGAGCAGTACTTC. V and J are TRBV5-5 and TRBJ2-7; TRBD2 aligns across 7 bases. The V gene's germline CDR1 is SGHKS and CDR2 YYEKEE (reference sequence). V was clipped by 3 bases and J by 3 bases; unmatched bases: 6. This CDR3 is built from 14 residues.

This chain connects TRBV27 to TRBJ2-2, with D uncertain. Germline CDR1 is MNHEY and CDR2 is SMNVEV (reference sequence). CDR3 length: 15 residues. V was clipped by 5 bases and J by 0 bases, with 10 bases between them. The CDR3 here is CASSEYNANTGELFF. The CDR3 coding sequence is TGTGCCAGCAGTGAATACAACGCGAACACCGGGGAGCTGTTTTTT.

V and J are TRBV27 and TRBJ1-1; 8 positions agree with TRBD1. The CDR3 contains 13 residues. The V segment lost 7 bases and the J segment 6 bases; nucleotides outside the gene matches: 7. Germline CDR1 MNHEY, CDR2 SMNVEV (reference sequence). The CDR3 loop is CASTEQGGAEAFF. CDR3 sequence (DNA): TGTGCCAGCACTGAACAGGGGGGTGCTGAAGCTTTCTTT.

J is TRBJ2-7 and V is TRBV25-1, with TRBD1 identical over 7 bases. CDR1 MGHDK and CDR2 SYGVNS come from the germline V gene. The CDR3 runs to 14 residues. V dropped 2 bases and J dropped 10; count of bases not matched to a gene: 11. This CDR3 reads CASSELQGMGSQYF. The CDR3 coding sequence is TGTGCCAGCAGTGAACTACAGGGGATGGGGTCACAGTACTTC.

The rearrangement links TRBV5-8 to TRBJ1-3; D possibly corresponds to TRBD1 (5 bases). The V gene lost 1 base and the J gene lost 10 bases, with 12 bases spanning the gap. Looked up from germline, CDR1 is SGHTS and CDR2 is YDEGEE. The CDR3 is 13 amino acids. The CDR3 loop reads CASSLKGAGTIYF. CDR3 DNA sequence: TGTGCCAGCAGCTTGAAAGGGGCCGGAACCATATATTTT.

The V gene is TRBV5-1, the J gene TRBJ1-4, with 7 positions matching TRBD1. The germline CDR1 and CDR2 sequences are SGHRS and YFSETQ. CDR3 length: 16 residues. Trimming removed 4 bases from V and 11 bases from J; junction bases left unmatched: 17. The CDR3 nucleotides read TGCGCCAGCAGCATTAGACAGGGAATGGGCCGAGGCAAACTGTTTTTT. Translating it yields CASSIRQGMGRGKLFF. Full variable domain (outside the CDR3, taken from reference TRBV5-1 and TRBJ1-4): KAGVTQTPRYLIKTRGQQVTLSCSPISGHRSVSWYQQTPGQGLQFLFEYFSETQRNKGNFPGRFSGRQFSNSRSEMNVSTLELGDSALYLCASSIRQGMGRGKLFFGSGTQLSVL.

This sequence joins TRBV4-3 and TRBJ1-2, with TRBD1 as a possible D gene (6 bases). Germline lookup yields CDR1 LGHNA and CDR2 YSLEER. Deletions cut 1 base from V and 4 bases from J, with 10 bases between. The CDR3 has 14 residues. For the CDR3, the DNA is TGCGCCAGCAGCCAAGGTACAGGGATCTATGGCTACACCTTC. Its protein product is CASSQGTGIYGYTF.

The gene calls are TRBV18 and TRBJ1-1; D call uncertain. This CDR3 comprises 14 residues. Trimming pared 2 bases from V and 1 base from J, leaving 8 bases between. CDR1 and CDR2 from the germline V gene are KGHSH and LQKENI. CDR3 coding DNA: TGTGCCAGCTCACCAGGAGGACCGAACACTGAAGCTTTCTTT. Translated, it gives CASSPGGPNTEAFF. Together with reference TRBV18 and TRBJ1-1, the CDR3 gives the full variable domain: NAGVMQNPRHLVRRRGQEARLRCSPMKGHSHVYWYRQLPEEGLKFMVYLQKENIIDESGMPKERFSAEFPKEGPSILRIQQVVRGDSAAYFCASSPGGPNTEAFFGQGTRLTVV.

V and J are TRBV4-3 and TRBJ2-7, with 8 bases that match TRBD1. CDR1 and CDR2 from the germline V gene are LGHNA and YSLEER. CDR3 length: 14 residues. The V and J ends lost 4 bases and 7 bases, in that order; junction bases with no gene match: 9. The CDR3 coding sequence is TGCGCCAGCAGCCTAAACAGGGGGGCTTGGGAGCAGTACTTC. Protein: CASSLNRGAWEQYF.

The gene calls are TRBV28 and TRBJ2-1, with a possible D match to TRBD2 (6 bases). This CDR3 comprises 15 residues. The V end lost 8 bases, the J end lost 2 bases, and 16 bases lay between the germline ends. Germline CDR1 is MDHEN and CDR2 is SYDVKM. This chain's CDR3 is CASSPSERPYNEQFF. Written as DNA, the CDR3 is TGTGCCAGCTCCCCTAGCGAACGACCCTACAATGAGCAGTTCTTC. Complete variable domain (other parts from reference TRBV28 and TRBJ2-1): DVKVTQSSRYLVKRTGEKVFLECVQDMDHENMFWYRQDPGLGLRLIYFSYDVKMKEKGDIPEGYSVSREKKERFSLILESASTNQTSMYLCASSPSERPYNEQFFGPGTRLTVL.

V usage is TRBV7-2 and J usage is TRBJ2-7, with 8 positions matching TRBD1. CDR1 is SGHTA and CDR2 is FQGNSA in the germline V gene. The CDR3 is 15 amino acids. After removal of 4 bases from V and 5 bases from J, the junction contained 10 bases not matched to a gene. The CDR3: CASSSQGPGGNEQYF. CDR3 sequence (DNA): TGTGCCAGCAGCTCGCAAGGCCCAGGGGGCAACGAGCAGTACTTC.

In its sample, this clone was seen a few times. V usage is TRBV30 and J usage is TRBJ2-7; D is uncertain. The CDR3 has 14 residues. The germline V gene encodes CDR1 GTSNPN and CDR2 SVGIG (reference sequence). V was shortened by 1 base and J by 4 bases, with 14 bases between the two germline ends. CDR3 coding DNA: TGTGCCTGGAGTGATGTAACAGCACCTTACGAGCAGTACTTC. It is translated as CAWSDVTAPYEQYF.

The chain is built from TRBV5-1 and TRBJ2-1, with TRBD2 matching 7 bases. The germline V gene encodes CDR1 SGHRS and CDR2 YFSETQ. Trimming cost V 0 bases and J 6 bases; bases outside gene matches: 6. The CDR3 consists of 15 residues. CDR3 DNA sequence: TGCGCCAGCAGCTTGGACGGCGGGAGTGGCAATGAGCAGTTCTTC. It encodes CASSLDGGSGNEQFF.

The chain links TRBV20-1 to TRBJ2-5; the D is unclear. Per the germline V gene, CDR1 is DFQATT and CDR2 is SNEGSKA (reference sequence). This CDR3 is built from 10 residues. V was pared by 6 bases and J by 3 bases, with 5 bases between. The CDR3 sequence is CSATEETQYF. The CDR3 DNA follows: TGCAGTGCAACAGAAGAGACCCAGTACTTC.

The V and J genes are TRBV5-1 and TRBJ2-2; D not resolved. Per the germline V gene, CDR1 is SGHRS and CDR2 is YFSETQ. The CDR3 is made up of 15 amino acids. V lost 0 bases, J lost 0 bases, and 6 bases lay in between. CDR3 loop: CASSLDTANTGELFF. The CDR3 nucleotides read TGCGCCAGCAGCTTGGACACAGCGAACACCGGGGAGCTGTTTTTT.